The TCR beta chain described here comes from a study of shared clonotypes between healthy human individuals. Study findings and constraints: A generally larger estimated richness was seen in naive subsets than in memory subsets.

Repertoires were generated with immunoSEQ multiplex PCR, while TCRdb's copy carries only in-frame clones and drops some. This sample has 2,500,000 or so clones, with more than 90% found just once. With respect to this clone: No antigen is known for it.

Those who donated were healthy HIV-negative adults, with no recent acute infections or vaccinations reported. The CDR3 is 17 residues long. Per the germline V gene, CDR1 is SGHNT and CDR2 is YYREEE (reference sequence). After removal of 7 bases from V and 0 bases from J, the junction contained 9 bases not matched to a gene. This receptor was taken from a man between 18 and 35 years old in good health. The V gene is TRBV5-4, the J gene TRBJ1-3; 11 bases are a match to TRBD1. The specimen sequenced was naive CD4+ T cells sorted from blood. This sample's subset: CD45RA+ positively selected. Written as DNA, the CDR3 is TGTGCCAGCGGGACAGGGGGGGGAAAAAGCTCTGGAAACACCATATATTTT. Translation gives CASGTGGGKSSGNTIYF.